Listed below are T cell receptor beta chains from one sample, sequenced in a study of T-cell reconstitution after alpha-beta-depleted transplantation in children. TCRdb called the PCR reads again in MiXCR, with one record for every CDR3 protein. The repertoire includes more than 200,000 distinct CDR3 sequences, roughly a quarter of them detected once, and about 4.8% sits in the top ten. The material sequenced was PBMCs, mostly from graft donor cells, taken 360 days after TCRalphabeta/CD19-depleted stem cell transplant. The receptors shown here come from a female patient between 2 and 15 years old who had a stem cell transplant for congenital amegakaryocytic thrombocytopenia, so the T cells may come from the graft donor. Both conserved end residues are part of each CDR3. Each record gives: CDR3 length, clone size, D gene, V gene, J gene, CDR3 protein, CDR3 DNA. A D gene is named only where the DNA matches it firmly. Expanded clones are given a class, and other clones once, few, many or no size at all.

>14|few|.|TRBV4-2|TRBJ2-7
CASSPRGTSYEQYF
TGTGCCAGCAGCCCCCGGGGGACCTCCTACGAGCAGTACTTC
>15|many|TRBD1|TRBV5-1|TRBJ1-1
CASSLAGTGVTEAFF
TGCGCCAGCAGCTTGGCCGGGACAGGGGTCACTGAAGCTTTCTTT
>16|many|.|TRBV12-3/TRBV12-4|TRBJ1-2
CASSLGISTLGYGYTF
TGTGCCAGCAGTTTAGGTATAAGCACCCTAGGTTATGGCTACACCTTC
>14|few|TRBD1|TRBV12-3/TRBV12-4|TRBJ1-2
CASGSGGGSYGYTF
TGTGCCAGCGGCTCAGGGGGCGGGTCTTATGGCTACACCTTC
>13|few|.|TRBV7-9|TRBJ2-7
CASSLAPEAWQYF
TGTGCCAGCAGCTTAGCGCCGGAGGCGTGGCAGTACTTC
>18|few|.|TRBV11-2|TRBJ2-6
CASSVGGKLFSGANVLTF
TGTGCCAGCAGCGTAGGGGGAAAACTTTTCTCTGGGGCCAACGTCCTGACTTTC
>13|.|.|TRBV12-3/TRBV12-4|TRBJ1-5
CASRPDSYQPQHF
TGTGCCAGCAGGCCGGACAGCTATCAGCCCCAGCATTTT
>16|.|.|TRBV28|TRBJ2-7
CASSSSVGRRPYEQYF
TGTGCCAGCAGCTCTTCGGTCGGGCGACGTCCCTACGAGCAGTACTTC
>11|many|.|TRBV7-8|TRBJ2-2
CGGGDTGELFF
TGTGGGGGTGGGGACACCGGGGAGCTGTTTTTT
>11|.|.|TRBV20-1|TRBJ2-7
CSARDAVQQYF
TGCAGTGCTAGAGACGCCGTGCAGCAGTACTTC
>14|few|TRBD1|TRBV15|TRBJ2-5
CATSLHRGLETQYF
TGTGCCACCAGCCTCCATAGGGGGCTTGAGACCCAGTACTTC
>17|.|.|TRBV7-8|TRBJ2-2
CASSPLRAGKNTGELFF
TGTGCCAGCAGCCCCCTCAGGGCCGGGAAGAACACCGGGGAGCTGTTTTTT
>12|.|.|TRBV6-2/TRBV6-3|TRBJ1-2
CASSGTPYGYTF
TGTGCCAGCAGTGGGACACCTTATGGCTACACCTTC
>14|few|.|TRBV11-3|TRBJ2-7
CASSLDGDNYEQYF
TGTGCCAGCAGCTTAGATGGGGACAATTACGAGCAGTACTTC
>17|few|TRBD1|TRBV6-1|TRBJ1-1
CASRVLQGAPMNTEAFF
TGTGCCAGCAGGGTACTACAGGGGGCCCCGATGAACACTGAAGCTTTCTTT
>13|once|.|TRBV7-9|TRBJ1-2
CASSFRPGEGYTF
TGTGCCAGCAGCTTCAGACCGGGAGAGGGCTACACCTTC
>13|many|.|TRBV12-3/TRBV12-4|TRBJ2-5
CASGKDRQETQYF
TGTGCCAGCGGAAAGGACAGACAAGAGACCCAGTACTTC
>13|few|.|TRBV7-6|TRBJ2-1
CASSLALYNEQFF
TGTGCCAGCAGCTTAGCACTGTACAATGAGCAGTTCTTC
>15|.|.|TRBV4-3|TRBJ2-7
CASSQGSASLYEQYF
TGCGCCAGCAGCCAAGGATCGGCTAGCTTATACGAGCAGTACTTC
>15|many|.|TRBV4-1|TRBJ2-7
CASSQVSLGNYEQYF
TGCGCCAGCAGCCAAGTTTCCCTAGGAAACTACGAGCAGTACTTC
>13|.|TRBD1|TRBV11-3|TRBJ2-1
CASSPGQNNEQFF
TGTGCCAGCAGCCCGGGACAGAACAATGAGCAGTTCTTC
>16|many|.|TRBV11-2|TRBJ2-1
CASSPQRNPENNEQFF
TGTGCCAGCAGCCCTCAGCGGAACCCCGAGAACAATGAGCAGTTCTTC
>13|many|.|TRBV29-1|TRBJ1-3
CSGQEPSGNTIYF
TGCAGCGGACAGGAGCCTTCTGGAAACACCATATATTTT
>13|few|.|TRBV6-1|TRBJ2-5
CASSEGYQETQYF
TGTGCCAGCAGTGAAGGGTACCAAGAGACCCAGTACTTC
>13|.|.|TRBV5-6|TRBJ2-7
CASSLVSVREQYF
TGTGCCAGCAGCTTGGTGAGCGTCCGCGAGCAGTACTTC
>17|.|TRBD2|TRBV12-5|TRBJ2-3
CASGSTTRAGVTDTQYF
TGTGCTAGTGGTTCCACCACCCGAGCGGGAGTAACAGATACGCAGTATTTT
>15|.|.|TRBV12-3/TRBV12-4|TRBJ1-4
CASSHSTTTNEKLFF
TGTGCCAGCAGTCACTCGACGACAACTAATGAAAAACTGTTTTTT
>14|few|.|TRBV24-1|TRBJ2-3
CATSGAGSTDTQYF
TGTGCCACCAGTGGGGCAGGAAGCACAGATACGCAGTATTTT
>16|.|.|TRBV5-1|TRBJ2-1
CASSLAVRGTYNEQFF
TGCGCCAGCAGCTTGGCTGTGCGGGGCACCTACAATGAGCAGTTCTTC
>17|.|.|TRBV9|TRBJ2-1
CASSVGGGGGSYNEQFF
TGTGCCAGCAGCGTAGGAGGGGGAGGGGGCTCCTACAATGAGCAGTTCTTC
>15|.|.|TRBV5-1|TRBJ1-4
CASSPTGTTNEKLFF
TGCGCCAGCTCCCCCACCGGGACAACTAATGAAAAACTGTTTTTT
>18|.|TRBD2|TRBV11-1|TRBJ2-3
CASSLVSLAGGLGDTQYF
TGTGCCAGCAGCTTAGTTTCCCTAGCGGGGGGGCTCGGAGATACGCAGTATTTT
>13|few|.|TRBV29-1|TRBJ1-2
CSVVGARGRGYTF
TGCAGCGTTGTGGGGGCCAGGGGCCGTGGCTACACCTTC
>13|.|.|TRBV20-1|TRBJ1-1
CSADRDTNTEAFF
TGCAGTGCCGACCGGGACACGAACACTGAAGCTTTCTTT
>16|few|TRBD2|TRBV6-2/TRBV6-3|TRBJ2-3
CASSYGLAGALDTQYF
TGTGCCAGCAGTTACGGGCTAGCGGGAGCATTGGATACGCAGTATTTT
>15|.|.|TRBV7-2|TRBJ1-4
CASSFGQRVNEKLFF
TGTGCCAGCAGCTTCGGACAGAGAGTCAATGAAAAACTGTTTTTT
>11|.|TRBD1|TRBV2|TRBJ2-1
CASSDRTGQFF
TGTGCCAGCAGTGACAGGACAGGTCAGTTCTTC
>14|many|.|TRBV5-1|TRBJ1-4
CASSSIPGVEKLFF
TGCGCCAGCAGCTCGATTCCCGGGGTTGAAAAACTGTTTTTT
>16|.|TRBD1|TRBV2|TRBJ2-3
CASSGQGAWGTDTQYF
TGTGCCAGCAGTGGACAGGGGGCTTGGGGCACAGATACGCAGTATTTT
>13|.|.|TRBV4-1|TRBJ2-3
CASSKALPDTQYF
TGCGCCAGCAGTAAGGCTCTTCCAGATACGCAGTATTTT
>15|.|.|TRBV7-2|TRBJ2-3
CASSLEGLRTDTQYF
TGTGCCAGCAGCTTAGAAGGACTGCGCACAGATACGCAGTATTTT
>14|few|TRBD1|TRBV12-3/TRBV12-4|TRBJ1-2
CATREATGGDGYTF
TGTGCCACCCGAGAGGCGACAGGGGGCGATGGCTACACCTTC
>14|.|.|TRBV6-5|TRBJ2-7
CASSYSTQAYEQYF
TGTGCCAGCAGTTACTCGACCCAAGCCTACGAGCAGTACTTC
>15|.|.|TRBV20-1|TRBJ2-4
CSARDWGGDKNIQYF
TGCAGTGCTAGAGATTGGGGCGGAGACAAAAACATTCAGTACTTC
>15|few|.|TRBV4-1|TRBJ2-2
CASSQGLKGTGELFF
TGCGCCAGCAGCCAAGGTCTGAAGGGCACCGGGGAGCTGTTTTTT
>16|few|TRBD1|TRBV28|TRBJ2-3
CASRTGGEWGTDTQYF
TGTGCCAGCAGGACAGGGGGCGAGTGGGGCACAGATACGCAGTATTTT
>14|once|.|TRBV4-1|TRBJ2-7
CASSQEPGNGAQYF
TGCGCCAGCAGCCAAGAACCGGGGAATGGGGCGCAGTACTTC
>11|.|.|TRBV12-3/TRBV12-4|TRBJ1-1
CASSLGEVAFF
TGTGCCAGCAGCCTCGGGGAGGTCGCTTTCTTT